This T cell receptor (beta chain) was documented in a study of blood T cell repertoires in COVID-19. Across the whole study: The samples span acute and convalescent COVID-19 from the United States, Italy and Spain. From T cells, B-cell-depleted T cells, or PBMCs came the material, which was cDNA or gDNA.

This CDR3 is built from 14 residues. Germline values: CDR1 MDHEN, CDR2 SYDVKM. V dropped 7 bases and J dropped 4 bases, with 16 bases sitting between them. Authors' processing steps: Nucleated cell number was recorded as an estimate derived from reference gene primer amplification. Some clones are missing from TCRdb's copy, which holds only in-frame ones; the method was immunoSEQ multiplex PCR. V, J and clone size reflect that table, while D and trimming were determined from the DNA. The sample lists around 57,000 clones, roughly 84% occurring once. The origin of this receptor is a man between 50 and 59 years old with active COVID-19. Sequences were obtained from peripheral blood. The rearrangement joins TRBV28 to TRBJ1-2, with D possibly being TRBD1 (6 bases). The CDR3 is CASTKTQGIYGYTF. The CDR3 DNA sequence: TGTGCCAGCACTAAGACGCAGGGGATCTATGGCTACACCTTC.